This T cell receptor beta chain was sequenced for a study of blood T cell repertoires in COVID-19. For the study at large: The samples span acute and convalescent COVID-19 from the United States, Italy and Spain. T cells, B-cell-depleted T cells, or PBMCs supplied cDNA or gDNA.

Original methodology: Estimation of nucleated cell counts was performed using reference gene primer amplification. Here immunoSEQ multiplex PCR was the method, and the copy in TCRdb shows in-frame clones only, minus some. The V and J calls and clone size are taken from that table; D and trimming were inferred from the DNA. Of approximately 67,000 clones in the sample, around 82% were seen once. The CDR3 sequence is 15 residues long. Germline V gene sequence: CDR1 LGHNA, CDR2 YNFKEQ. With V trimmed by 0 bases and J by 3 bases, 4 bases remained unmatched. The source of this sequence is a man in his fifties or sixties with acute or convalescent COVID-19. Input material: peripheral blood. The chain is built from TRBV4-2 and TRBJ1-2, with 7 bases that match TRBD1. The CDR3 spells CASSQDKGADYGYTF. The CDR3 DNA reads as TGTGCCAGCAGCCAAGATAAGGGGGCAGACTATGGCTACACCTTC.